The text below deals with one T cell receptor beta chain. What it recognizes is unknown. Method: immunoSEQ multiplex PCR; TCRdb's copy keeps in-frame clones and lacks some. The table includes under 150,000 clones, around 83% detected once. This specimen belongs to a study of T cell responses to AZD1222 COVID-19 vaccine. General study findings and limits: Donors were largely white British and mainly female; clonal diversity was possibly underestimated. Increased Spike-specific TCR breadth and depth were observed after two AZD1222 doses.

The specimen comprised peripheral blood, sampled on day 0 of MenACWY control vaccination. The receptor was isolated from an adult in good health.

The CDR3 sequence: CASSIDRGQAYGYTF. CDR3 DNA: TGTGCCAGTAGTATAGATCGGGGACAGGCCTATGGCTACACCTTC. The chain links TRBV19 to TRBJ1-2; 8 nucleotides align to TRBD1. V was clipped by 0 bases and J by 4 bases; unmatched bases: 4. This CDR3 has 15 residues. The germline CDR1 and CDR2 sequences are LNHDA and SQIVND (reference sequence).